The next 10 T cell receptor beta chains were all read from a single sample in a study of PD-1 blockade in classical Hodgkin lymphoma. TCRdb keeps only in-frame clones here, not all; method: immunoSEQ multiplex PCR. The table has approximately 38,000 clones, 77% seen once; the top ten hold approximately 9.4%. Indicated time point: cycle 4 day 1 (C4D1), after less than 7 weeks of nivolumab. In every patient, relapse followed autologous stem cell transplantation, while exposure to brentuximab vedotin differed. Source: peripheral blood mononuclear cells (PBMCs), taken before the fourth cycle of nivolumab. These receptors all come from a human donor with classical Hodgkin lymphoma.

V usage is TRBV10-2 and J usage is TRBJ1-6, with D hard to call. Trimming stripped 3 bases from V and 8 bases from J, with 5 bases between. CDR1 and CDR2 from the germline V gene are WSHSY and SAAADI. This CDR3 contains 12 residues. The CDR3 protein is CASSERYSPLHF. CDR3 DNA sequence: TGCGCCAGCAGTGAAAGGTATTCACCCCTCCACTTT.

The chain has TRBV28 and TRBJ2-2; the match to TRBD1 covers 7 bases. Germline lookup yields CDR1 MDHEN and CDR2 SYDVKM. The V gene end was trimmed by 5 bases and the J gene end by 4 bases; junction bases not matched to a gene: 4. The CDR3 is 14 amino acids. CDR3: CASSLPGGTGELFF. Here the CDR3 DNA reads TGTGCCAGCAGTCTTCCAGGGGGCACCGGGGAGCTGTTTTTT.

The V call is TRBV21-1, the J call TRBJ2-1; the table calls TRBD1, which could not be checked here. TRBV21-1 corresponds to a pseudogene. CDR3 length: 14 amino acids. CDR3 in DNA: TGTGCCAGCAGATCGACAGGGGAGGCCAATGAGCAGTTCTTC. Translation: CASRSTGEANEQFF.

V and J are TRBV11-2 and TRBJ2-7; no firm D call. CDR1 and CDR2 (germline): SGHAT, FQNNGV. This CDR3 has 12 residues. Trimming removed 3 bases at V and 4 bases at J, with 7 bases between. The CDR3 coding sequence is TGTGCCAGCAGCTTTTATCGGTACGAGCAGTACTTC. It translates to CASSFYRYEQYF.

This clone was found a few times. The rearrangement uses TRBV10-3 and TRBJ2-2, with 9 nucleotides matching TRBD2. The CDR3 is 17 amino acids. Per germline, CDR1 ENHRY and CDR2 SYGVKD. Losses at the gene ends were 1 base for V and 4 bases for J; bases not matched to a gene: 7. The CDR3 DNA sequence: TGTGCCATCAGTGAGTTAAGGAGCGGGGGGTTCACCGGGGAGCTGTTTTTT. It yields the protein CAISELRSGGFTGELFF.

This clone was counted a single time. The rearrangement joins TRBV19 to TRBJ1-5, with D possibly being TRBD1 (5 bases). V was pared by 4 bases and J by 4 bases, with 8 bases between. Germline V gene data show CDR1 as LNHDA and CDR2 as SQIVND (reference sequence). The CDR3 sequence is 13 residues long. For the CDR3, the DNA is TGTGCCAGTAGTACGGGGCGAAATCAGCCCCAGCATTTT. Its translation: CASSTGRNQPQHF.

A remark on this clone: The sample contains more than one DNA sequence encoding this CDR3. The chain uses TRBV9 and TRBJ2-2; D gene uncertain. There are 15 residues in the CDR3. The germline V gene has CDR1 SGDLS and CDR2 YYNGEE. Trimming cost V 0 bases and J 5 bases, with 11 bases left between them. The CDR3 loop reads CASSVEGLATGELFF. CDR3 bases: TGTGCCAGCAGCGTAGAAGGTCTGGCTACCGGGGAGCTGTTTTTT.

The genes are TRBV5-5 and TRBJ2-3; D might be TRBD1 (6 bases). The CDR3 runs to 18 residues. Per germline, CDR1 SGHKS and CDR2 YYEKEE (reference sequence). V gave up 1 base and J gave up 0 bases, with 18 bases separating them. CDR3 sequence reads: CASSLRFSDRTSTDTQYF. Written as DNA, the CDR3 is TGTGCCAGCAGCTTGAGGTTCAGTGACAGGACTAGCACAGATACGCAGTATTTT.

V gene TRBV2 combines with J gene TRBJ2-6; 7 bases line up with TRBD2. There are 15 residues in the CDR3. V was clipped by 8 bases and J by 0 bases; unmatched bases: 4. The germline CDR1 and CDR2 sequences are SNHLY and FYNNEI. In DNA, the CDR3 is TGTGCCAGCGTGGGAGGGAGCTCTGGGGCCAACGTCCTGACTTTC. This encodes CASVGGSSGANVLTF.

V and J are TRBV29-1 and TRBJ2-7; weak D call: TRBD2 (6 bases). This CDR3 has 13 amino acids. Trimming took off 3 bases at V and 6 bases at J, with 15 bases between the two ends. Germline loops: CDR1 SQVTM, CDR2 ANQGSEA. CDR3 sequence (DNA): TGCAGCGTTGACAGGCAGGGTAGCGGCGAGCAGTACTTC. It encodes CSVDRQGSGEQYF.